Listed here are 8 T cell receptor beta chains from one sample, sequenced in a study of regulatory T cells in long-lasting Graves disease (TCRdb year 2021). Library generation was performed with multiplex PCR. The reads were generated on an Illumina HiSeq 4000. iRepertoire HTBI primers and Arm-PCR amplification of CDR3 regions were used to construct TCR beta libraries. The public sequencing data were trimmed at Q25 with fastp and processed into clonotypes with MiXCR by TCRdb, which kept only in-frame beta chains. Each CDR3 protein appears once, grouped with its most common genes and DNA. Across this sample there are around 250,000 distinct CDR3 sequences, with about 20% seen only once. The ten largest clones capture 14% of the sample. This specimen's time point label, per the study, means: newly diagnosed GD, antithyroid drugs for less than 3 months. For both TCR sequencing and RNA sequencing, RNA was extracted from PBMCs using TRIzol.

The same data also went into a second study, on T cells in Graves' hyperthyroidism and ophthalmopathy.

This material consisted of peripheral blood mononuclear cells (PBMCs), taken at new diagnosis, from a patient treated with antithyroid drugs. These receptor sequences come from a woman between 25 and 40 years old with Graves disease. Donor details come from another sample of the same person, matched by shared clones.

This clonotype came up many times. The CDR3 DNA sequence: TGCGCCAGCAGCCAAGTTGTGCAGGCTAACACTGAAGCTTTCTTT. It codes for CASSQVVQANTEAFF. The chain uses TRBV4-1 and TRBJ1-1; D is undetermined. Deletions cut 1 base from V and 2 bases from J, with 11 bases between. The CDR3 is 15 residues long. The germline V gene encodes CDR1 MGHRA and CDR2 YSYEKL.

There are many counts of this clonotype. This chain joins TRBV5-8 and TRBJ1-3; 12 nucleotides match TRBD1. The germline CDR1 and CDR2 sequences are SGHTS and YDEGEE. The CDR3 consists of 15 residues. V was clipped by 4 bases and J by 8 bases; unmatched bases: 7. CDR3 sequence reads: CASSLPGQGAHTIYF. The CDR3 DNA reads as TGTGCCAGCAGCCTCCCGGGACAGGGGGCTCACACCATATATTTT.

The table lists this clonotype with many counts. The V gene is TRBV5-1, the J gene TRBJ2-1; a possible D gene is TRBD1 (6 bases). The DNA end lines up better with TRBJ2-5; the J call may be wrong. The CDR3 consists of 13 residues. CDR1 and CDR2 from the germline V gene are SGHRS and YFSETQ. For the CDR3, the DNA is TGCGCCAGCAGCCGACAGGCGACGGAGACCCAGTACTTC. It codes for CASSRQATETQYF.

This clonotype was observed at least ten times. The chain combines TRBV11-2 with TRBJ1-2; no definite D call. The CDR3 sequence is 14 residues long. Germline V gene data show CDR1 as SGHAT and CDR2 as FQNNGV. With 3 bases removed from V and 7 bases from J, the gap between germline ends came to 15 bases. This chain's CDR3 is CASSFEPTVSGYTF. The CDR3, as DNA: TGTGCCAGCAGCTTCGAACCGACGGTGTCTGGCTACACCTTC. The full variable domain, rest sourced from reference TRBV11-2 and TRBJ1-2, is EAGVAQSPRYKIIEKRQSVAFWCNPISGHATLYWYQQILGQGPKLLIQFQNNGVVDDSQLPKDRFSAERLKGVDSTLKIQPAKLEDSAVYLCASSFEPTVSGYTFGSGTRLTVV.

This clonotype was observed at least ten times. The chain combines TRBV20-1 with TRBJ1-2; a possible D gene is TRBD1 (6 bases). Germline V gene lookup returns CDR1 DFQATT and CDR2 SNEGSKA (reference sequence). The CDR3 has 12 residues. V was pared by 6 bases and J by 8 bases, with 16 bases between. CDR3 region: CSADRTVGGYTF. As DNA, the CDR3 is TGCAGTGCGGACCGGACAGTAGGGGGCTACACCTTC.

The chain links TRBV19 to TRBJ1-1; D unclear. The CDR3 spans 14 residues. Between the trimmed V and J ends, which lost 1 base and 6 bases, there was a span of 12 bases. From germline, CDR1 is LNHDA and CDR2 SQIVND (reference sequence). The CDR3 DNA is TGTGCCAGTAGTATAGTGGCGATCCGGCCTGAAGCTTTCTTT. It translates to CASSIVAIRPEAFF. The full variable domain, with the rest looked up from reference TRBV19 and TRBJ1-1, is DGGITQSPKYLFRKEGQNVTLSCEQNLNHDAMYWYRQDPGQGLRLIYYSQIVNDFQKGDIAEGYSVSREKKESFPLTVTSAQKNPTAFYLCASSIVAIRPEAFFGQGTRLTVV.

At least ten counts were recorded for this clonotype. Germline and junction disagree at one end, which may indicate a read error. The CDR3 loop reads CAGSRGIGEKLFF. CDR3 nucleotide sequence: TGTGCCGGCAGCAGGGGCATTGGTGAAAAACTGTTTTTT. The chain employs TRBV6-1 and TRBJ1-4, with D perhaps matching TRBD1 (6 bases). Germline CDR1 and CDR2: MNHNS and SASEGT. This CDR3 comprises 13 residues.

A word on this clonotype: A far larger clone is just one base off, so this is likely a read error. The chain couples TRBV11-2 to TRBJ2-1; D gene uncertain. The assigned J gene may be wrong: the sequence end matches TRBJ2-5 better. The CDR3 has 14 amino acids. The germline CDR1 and CDR2 sequences are SGHAT and FQNNGV. In DNA form, the CDR3 reads TGTGCCAGCAGCTTGGAGACCGTGCAAGAGACCCAGTACTTC. Its protein product is CASSLETVQETQYF.